The 7 T cell receptor beta chains given below trace back to one sample, sequenced in a study of T cell responses to AZD1222 COVID-19 vaccine. Generated by immunoSEQ multiplex PCR, the TCRdb table keeps only in-frame clones and is missing some. The table lists approximately 190,000 clones, under 95% of them singletons, with more than 0.75% in the top ten. The sequencing here drew on peripheral blood, taken on day 0 of AZD1222 vaccination. These receptors were collected from an adult in good health.

The chain links TRBV2 to TRBJ2-5, with 7 bases identical to TRBD2. V was pared by 4 bases and J by 5 bases, with 13 bases of the junction left unmatched. From germline, CDR1 is SNHLY and CDR2 FYNNEI. This CDR3 spans 16 amino acids. CDR3 amino acids: CASSGGVRGSSETQYF. Here the CDR3 DNA reads TGTGCCAGCAGTGGTGGGGTCCGCGGGAGTAGTGAGACCCAGTACTTC.

The chain is built from TRBV6-2 or TRBV6-3 and TRBJ1-1; 10 nucleotides line up with TRBD1. Trimming took 5 bases from V and 7 from J; bases not matched to a gene: 7. Germline V gene sequence: CDR1 MNHEY, CDR2 SVGEGT. This CDR3 has 14 amino acids. The CDR3 bases are TGTGCCAGCAGTACCCGGGACAGGGGACATGAAGCTTTCTTT. Protein sequence: CASSTRDRGHEAFF.

The chain has TRBV20-1 and TRBJ2-7; 8 bases agree with TRBD2. The CDR3 loop spans 13 amino acids. Trimming cost V 3 bases and J 3 bases; bases outside gene matches: 4. Germline CDR1 reads DFQATT; CDR2 reads SNEGSKA (reference sequence). The CDR3, as DNA: TGCAGTGCTAGTCCGGGAGGGAACTACGAGCAGTACTTC. Encoded protein: CSASPGGNYEQYF.

The chain is built from TRBV6-5 and TRBJ1-1; D remains unclear. The CDR3 contains 11 residues. Germline V gene data show CDR1 as MNHEY and CDR2 as SVGAGI. Trimming pared 2 bases from V and 6 bases from J, leaving 4 bases between. The CDR3 region has the DNA TGTGCCAGCAGTTACGAGGCTGAAGCTTTCTTT. Translation gives CASSYEAEAFF.

The chain recombines TRBV7-9 with TRBJ1-1, with D perhaps TRBD1 (6 bases). Trimming left V 1 base short and J 10 bases short, with 10 bases between. The CDR3 is 12 amino acids. Germline CDR1 SEHNR, CDR2 FQNEAQ (reference sequence). The CDR3 loop reads CASSLGGAGAFF. The CDR3 DNA sequence: TGTGCCAGCAGCTTAGGGGGGGCAGGAGCTTTCTTT.

The chain is built from TRBV20-1 and TRBJ1-1; D remains ambiguous. Germline V gene sequence: CDR1 DFQATT, CDR2 SNEGSKA (reference sequence). The CDR3 has 8 amino acids. The CDR3 sequence: CRGPEAFF. CDR3 nucleotide sequence: TGCAGAGGTCCTGAAGCTTTCTTT.

The chain employs TRBV5-8 and TRBJ1-5, with D possibly TRBD1 on 6 matching bases. This CDR3 region has 14 residues. Germline CDR1 and CDR2: SGHTS and YDEGEE. Trimming took off 4 bases at V and 1 base at J, with 9 bases between the two ends. For the CDR3, the DNA is TGTGCCAGCAGCGGACAGTTCAGCAATCAGCCCCAGCATTTT. This translates into CASSGQFSNQPQHF.